A selection of T cell receptor beta chains follows, all from one sample in a study of shared clonotypes between healthy human individuals. The protocol was immunoSEQ multiplex PCR, while the TCRdb copy is restricted to in-frame clones and leaves out a portion. The sample lists about 560,000 clones; around 77% were seen once. Sequencing was carried out using PBMCs. Receptor source: a woman in her thirties or forties in good health. Some clones in this sample may be carry-over from other donors' samples. The conserved cysteine and the conserved F or W are not part of the CDR3 here. The order of the fields is CDR3 length, V gene, J gene, CDR3 protein.

CDR3 length: 11
V gene: TRBV28
J gene: TRBJ2-1
CDR3 protein: ATPPPTYNEQF

CDR3 length: 12
V gene: TRBV7-9
J gene: TRBJ1-1
CDR3 protein: ASSLAQGRTEAF

CDR3 length: 10
V gene: TRBV18
J gene: TRBJ1-3
CDR3 protein: ASSPMGDTIY

CDR3 length: 14
V gene: TRBV11-1
J gene: TRBJ2-7
CDR3 protein: ASSTLLRGSSYEQY

CDR3 length: 15
V gene: TRBV5-1
J gene: TRBJ2-7
CDR3 protein: ASSLVPTSLGTYEQY

CDR3 length: 13
V gene: TRBV6-5
J gene: TRBJ1-1
CDR3 protein: ASSYRLAEDTEAF

CDR3 length: 13
V gene: TRBV5-1
J gene: TRBJ2-1
CDR3 protein: ASSLALRENNEQF

CDR3 length: 12
V gene: TRBV7-8
J gene: TRBJ2-3
CDR3 protein: ASSLRRVVDTQY

CDR3 length: 11
V gene: TRBV19
J gene: TRBJ2-1
CDR3 protein: ASSIRAYNEQF

CDR3 length: 12
V gene: TRBV10-3
J gene: TRBJ2-3
CDR3 protein: AISDGRTTDTQY

CDR3 length: 15
V gene: TRBV13
J gene: TRBJ2-3
CDR3 protein: ASSEIGTPRYPDTQY

CDR3 length: 11
V gene: TRBV6-9
J gene: TRBJ2-2
CDR3 protein: ASSGRVAGELF

CDR3 length: 13
V gene: TRBV7-2
J gene: TRBJ2-3
CDR3 protein: ASSLVPGVVDTQY

CDR3 length: 11
V gene: TRBV19
J gene: TRBJ1-2
CDR3 protein: ASSRDRGSGYT

CDR3 length: 11
V gene: TRBV7-9
J gene: TRBJ2-7
CDR3 protein: ASSSGQGNEQY

CDR3 length: 13
V gene: TRBV19
J gene: TRBJ1-2
CDR3 protein: ASSPPGQGAGGYT

CDR3 length: 12
V gene: TRBV7-8
J gene: TRBJ1-5
CDR3 protein: ASSLRGSNQPQH

CDR3 length: 12
V gene: TRBV18
J gene: TRBJ2-1
CDR3 protein: ASSPPPDYNEQF

CDR3 length: 13
V gene: TRBV7-2
J gene: TRBJ2-2
CDR3 protein: ASSPPGPNTGELF

CDR3 length: 13
V gene: TRBV30
J gene: TRBJ2-3
CDR3 protein: AWSVRRERTDTQY

CDR3 length: 14
V gene: TRBV7-9
J gene: TRBJ2-6
CDR3 protein: ASSPRINSGANVLT

CDR3 length: 15
V gene: TRBV5-1
J gene: TRBJ2-2
CDR3 protein: ASTKGLAGANTGELF

CDR3 length: 13
V gene: TRBV18
J gene: TRBJ2-5
CDR3 protein: ASSSGTGLQETQY

CDR3 length: 13
V gene: TRBV18
J gene: TRBJ2-7
CDR3 protein: ASSPSNGGAFSPY

CDR3 length: 15
V gene: TRBV4-3
J gene: TRBJ2-5
CDR3 protein: ASSLGARILPGETQY

CDR3 length: 12
V gene: TRBV7-9
J gene: TRBJ1-4
CDR3 protein: ASSPRGLGEKLF

CDR3 length: 13
V gene: TRBV6-5
J gene: TRBJ1-1
CDR3 protein: ASSYSGNMNTEAF

CDR3 length: 13
V gene: TRBV7-7
J gene: TRBJ2-3
CDR3 protein: ASSLGGSGGDTQY

CDR3 length: 10
V gene: TRBV7-9
J gene: TRBJ1-1
CDR3 protein: ASSPGGTRAF

CDR3 length: 18
V gene: TRBV27
J gene: TRBJ2-3
CDR3 protein: ASSYLVASGGPIQTDTQY

CDR3 length: 13
V gene: TRBV6-1
J gene: TRBJ1-5
CDR3 protein: ASSEGGQGFQPQH

CDR3 length: 13
V gene: TRBV14
J gene: TRBJ2-1
CDR3 protein: ASSQDAGGYNEQF

CDR3 length: 14
V gene: TRBV5-1
J gene: TRBJ1-1
CDR3 protein: ASSPSPATGGTEAF

CDR3 length: 10
V gene: TRBV5-1
J gene: TRBJ1-3
CDR3 protein: ASSPSGNTIY

CDR3 length: 11
V gene: TRBV30
J gene: TRBJ1-1
CDR3 protein: AWSAAEYTEAF

CDR3 length: 11
V gene: TRBV6-6
J gene: TRBJ2-5
CDR3 protein: ASGPGLQETQY

CDR3 length: 12
V gene: TRBV7-6
J gene: TRBJ2-7
CDR3 protein: ASSRGQVSYEQY

CDR3 length: 11
V gene: TRBV5-1
J gene: TRBJ2-7
CDR3 protein: ASMLRGGYEQY

CDR3 length: 13
V gene: TRBV2
J gene: TRBJ2-5
CDR3 protein: ASSDFSRGLETQY

CDR3 length: 13
V gene: TRBV7-9
J gene: TRBJ2-3
CDR3 protein: ASSSNRDSTDTQY

CDR3 length: 9
V gene: TRBV5-4
J gene: TRBJ1-1
CDR3 protein: ASSLGPEAF

CDR3 length: 12
V gene: TRBV5-1
J gene: TRBJ2-3
CDR3 protein: ASSFGQATDTQY

CDR3 length: 11
V gene: TRBV5-1
J gene: TRBJ2-7
CDR3 protein: ASSLVASYEQY

CDR3 length: 12
V gene: TRBV4-2
J gene: TRBJ1-2
CDR3 protein: ASSRDTQNYGYT

CDR3 length: 15
V gene: TRBV5-4
J gene: TRBJ1-2
CDR3 protein: ASSPGSPGRRAYGYT

CDR3 length: 13
V gene: TRBV11-2
J gene: TRBJ2-1
CDR3 protein: ASSLGSGTHNEQF

CDR3 length: 13
V gene: TRBV28
J gene: TRBJ1-1
CDR3 protein: ASRSTGLAQTEAF

CDR3 length: 13
V gene: TRBV9
J gene: TRBJ2-3
CDR3 protein: ASSVAGLAGEAQY

CDR3 length: 10
V gene: TRBV5-1
J gene: TRBJ2-5
CDR3 protein: ASSLPQETQY

CDR3 length: 15
V gene: TRBV5-6
J gene: TRBJ2-7
CDR3 protein: ASSLGTSGSSLYEQY

CDR3 length: 11
V gene: TRBV19
J gene: TRBJ2-5
CDR3 protein: ASSIVSGETQY

CDR3 length: 11
V gene: TRBV11-3
J gene: TRBJ2-5
CDR3 protein: ASSFGVGETQY

CDR3 length: 9
V gene: TRBV28
J gene: TRBJ2-1
CDR3 protein: ASSARNEQF

CDR3 length: 13
V gene: TRBV28
J gene: TRBJ1-3
CDR3 protein: ASSLPQHSGNTIY